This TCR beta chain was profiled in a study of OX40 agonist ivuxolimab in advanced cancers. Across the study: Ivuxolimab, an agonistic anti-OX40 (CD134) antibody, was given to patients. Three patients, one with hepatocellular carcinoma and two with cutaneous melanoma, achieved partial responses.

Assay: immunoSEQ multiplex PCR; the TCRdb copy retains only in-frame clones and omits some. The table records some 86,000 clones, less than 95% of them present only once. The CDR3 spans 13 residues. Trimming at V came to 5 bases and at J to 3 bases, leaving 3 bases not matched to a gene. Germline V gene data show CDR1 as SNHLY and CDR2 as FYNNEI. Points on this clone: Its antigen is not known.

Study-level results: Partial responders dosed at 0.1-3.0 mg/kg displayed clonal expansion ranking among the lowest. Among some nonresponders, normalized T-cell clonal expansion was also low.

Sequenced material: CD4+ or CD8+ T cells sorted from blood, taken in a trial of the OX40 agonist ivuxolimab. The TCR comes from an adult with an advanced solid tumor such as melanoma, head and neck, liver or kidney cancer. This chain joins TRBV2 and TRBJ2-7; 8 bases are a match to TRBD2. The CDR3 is CASSTSGIYEQYF. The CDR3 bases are TGTGCCAGCAGTACTAGCGGAATCTACGAGCAGTACTTC.